This is a list of T cell receptor beta chains from one sample in a study of blood T cell repertoires in COVID-19. Only in-frame clones appear in the TCRdb table, and some are missing; sequencing was by immunoSEQ multiplex PCR. The profile shows approximately 40,000 clones, approximately 90% of them singletons. The material sequenced was peripheral blood. These receptors were obtained from a man in his forties with COVID-19, enrolled during active disease. The CDR3 runs from the conserved cysteine through the conserved F or W. The size field is filled for only some rows; it gives once, few, many or a size class.

V gene: TRBV28
clone size: .
J gene: TRBJ1-5
CDR3 protein: CASSLEINQPQHF

V gene: TRBV9
clone size: .
J gene: TRBJ1-1
CDR3 protein: CASSVGGGKNTEAFF

V gene: TRBV11-1
clone size: .
J gene: TRBJ2-5
CDR3 protein: CASSFGEIQYF

V gene: TRBV24-1
clone size: .
J gene: TRBJ2-1
CDR3 protein: CATSDSPGTSGSMNEQFF

V gene: TRBV7-8
clone size: .
J gene: TRBJ1-2
CDR3 protein: CASSLEGVDYGYTF

V gene: TRBV28
clone size: .
J gene: TRBJ1-2
CDR3 protein: CASRGQGVPYGYTF

V gene: TRBV4-1
clone size: .
J gene: TRBJ1-5
CDR3 protein: CASSPRETANQPQHF

V gene: TRBV6-5
clone size: .
J gene: TRBJ2-3
CDR3 protein: CASSNRAIGTDTQYF

V gene: TRBV1
clone size: .
J gene: TRBJ2-5
CDR3 protein: CTSSQLAGCAETQYF

V gene: TRBV6-5
clone size: .
J gene: TRBJ2-6
CDR3 protein: CASMSVSSGANVLTF

V gene: TRBV4-1
clone size: once
J gene: TRBJ2-3
CDR3 protein: CASSRGTDADTQYF

V gene: TRBV5-4
clone size: .
J gene: TRBJ2-7
CDR3 protein: CASSPRPQGRVYEQYF

V gene: TRBV15
clone size: .
J gene: TRBJ2-1
CDR3 protein: CATSNLLAGGSEQFF

V gene: TRBV15
clone size: .
J gene: TRBJ1-5
CDR3 protein: CATSRRDRTYSNQPQHF

V gene: TRBV5-1
clone size: .
J gene: TRBJ2-2
CDR3 protein: CASSSRQANTGELFF

V gene: TRBV5-8
clone size: .
J gene: TRBJ2-7
CDR3 protein: CASSDRDRGSYEQYF

V gene: TRBV11-2
clone size: .
J gene: TRBJ1-1
CDR3 protein: CASSLLRGYMRPTEAFF

V gene: TRBV5-1
clone size: once
J gene: TRBJ2-3
CDR3 protein: CASSLETSGRAGDTQYF

V gene: TRBV9
clone size: .
J gene: TRBJ2-5
CDR3 protein: CASSVGPEVQETQYF

V gene: TRBV19
clone size: .
J gene: TRBJ2-1
CDR3 protein: CASSTVTGGNSYNEQFF

V gene: TRBV6-2/TRBV6-3
clone size: .
J gene: TRBJ2-7
CDR3 protein: CASSTPRGGPSYEQYF